Below, 31 T cell receptor beta chains from the same sample are listed, as sequenced in a study of PD-L1 blockade in urothelial cancer. Here immunoSEQ multiplex PCR was the method, and the copy in TCRdb shows in-frame clones only, minus some. The sample lists around 100,000 clones, approximately 90% occurring once. Time point in this sample: peripheral blood 6 weeks after treatment start. Sequencing was performed on PBMCs, taken around atezolizumab (anti-PD-L1) treatment. The receptors shown here come from a man aged 55 to 70 with urothelial cancer.

The chain links TRBV7-6 to TRBJ1-1; 8 positions match TRBD1. J was trimmed by 5 bases and V by 6 bases; bases with no gene match: 8. CDR1 and CDR2 (germline): SGHVS, FNYEAQ. CDR3 length: 14 residues. CDR3 amino acids: CASSLYRGDTEAFF. The CDR3 DNA sequence: TGTGCCAGCAGTTTATACAGGGGGGATACTGAAGCTTTCTTT.

The CDR3 nucleotides read TGTGCCAGCAGCCAAGATCCAGGGAAGACTCAGCCCCAGCATTTT. Translating it yields CASSQDPGKTQPQHF. The chain uses TRBV4-2 and TRBJ1-5, with TRBD1 as a possible D gene (5 bases). Trimming cost V 0 bases and J 6 bases, with 12 bases left between them. The CDR3 extends over 15 amino acids. Germline V gene lookup returns CDR1 LGHNA and CDR2 YNFKEQ.

The rearrangement uses TRBV4-2 and TRBJ1-2; 7 positions agree with TRBD1. The CDR3 is 16 amino acids. V lost 4 bases to trimming and J lost 6 bases; unmatched junction nucleotides: 14. Germline CDR1 reads LGHNA; CDR2 reads YNFKEQ. CDR3 sequence: CASSRHTTGTADGYTF. CDR3 bases: TGTGCCAGCAGCCGGCATACAACCGGGACAGCTGATGGCTACACCTTC.

The rearrangement links TRBV7-2 to TRBJ1-5, with TRBD1 matching 7 bases. This CDR3 is built from 13 residues. V shed 3 bases, J shed 7 bases, and the junction held 3 bases outside the gene matches. Germline assignment: CDR1 SGHTA and CDR2 FQGNSA. As DNA, the CDR3 is TGTGCCAGCAGCTTTGACAGGGACCAGCCCCAGCATTTT. Protein sequence: CASSFDRDQPQHF.

The chain uses TRBV19 and TRBJ1-1, with 8 nucleotides matching TRBD1. Trimming cost V 7 bases and J 0 bases; bases outside gene matches: 4. CDR3 size: 14 residues. The germline V gene has CDR1 LNHDA and CDR2 SQIVND (reference sequence). The CDR3 nucleotides are TGTGCCAGTACTAGACAGGGGCTGAACACTGAAGCTTTCTTT. Protein: CASTRQGLNTEAFF.

The chain combines TRBV2 with TRBJ1-4; 8 bases are shared with TRBD1. In germline, CDR1 is SNHLY, CDR2 FYNNEI. V lost 5 bases to trimming and J lost 1 base; unmatched junction nucleotides: 15. This CDR3 spans 19 amino acids. The CDR3 reads CASSSRQRTGIGTNEKLFF. CDR3 sequence (DNA): TGTGCCAGCAGTTCACGCCAGCGGACAGGGATAGGAACTAATGAAAAACTGTTTTTT.

V is TRBV7-8 and J is TRBJ1-1; no firm D call. The V end was cut by 5 bases, the J end by 5 bases, with 12 bases between. CDR3 size: 13 residues. From germline, CDR1 is SGHVS and CDR2 FQNEAQ. The CDR3 is CASSPLPGTEAFF. Here the CDR3 DNA reads TGTGCCAGCAGCCCCCTACCCGGTACTGAAGCTTTCTTT.

V and J are TRBV5-1 and TRBJ2-3; TRBD2 is a possible D gene (6 bases). Trimming removed 5 bases from V and 2 bases from J, with 15 bases in between. Germline-derived CDR1 and CDR2 are SGHRS and YFSETQ. This CDR3 is 15 amino acids long. The CDR3 nucleotides are TGCGCCAGCAGATGGGGGGACTTCAACACAGATACGCAGTATTTT. Amino acid sequence: CASRWGDFNTDTQYF.

The chain employs TRBV7-9 and TRBJ1-3; D ambiguous. From germline, CDR1 is SEHNR and CDR2 FQNEAQ (reference sequence). With 5 bases removed from V and 4 bases from J, the gap between germline ends came to 15 bases. The CDR3 spans 15 residues. CDR3 loop: CASSPPGISGNTIYF. CDR3 nucleotide sequence: TGTGCCAGCAGCCCCCCCGGGATTTCCGGAAACACCATATATTTT.

The rearrangement links TRBV4-1 to TRBJ2-1; a weak D match, TRBD1 (6 bases). This CDR3 has 17 amino acids. Germline V gene sequence: CDR1 MGHRA, CDR2 YSYEKL. Trimming stripped 0 bases from V and 4 bases from J, with 16 bases between. Here the CDR3 DNA reads TGCGCCAGCAGCCAAGAGAGGGCCGGGGACAAGTACAATGAGCAGTTCTTC. It encodes CASSQERAGDKYNEQFF.

CDR3 in DNA: TGCGCCAGCACTCCGGCAGCGGGGGAACTCTACGAGCAGTACTTC. Encoded protein: CASTPAAGELYEQYF. The V gene is TRBV5-1, the J gene TRBJ2-7, with 8 bases that match TRBD2. Unmatched junction bases numbered 11, after V lost 6 bases and J lost 3 bases. The CDR3 extends over 15 amino acids. Germline V gene data show CDR1 as SGHRS and CDR2 as YFSETQ.

As concerns this clone: Compared with germline, one end of the junction differs, possibly owing to a read error. The rearrangement uses TRBV7-7 and TRBJ2-2; 7 bases are a match to TRBD2. CDR3 length: 14 residues. Germline loops: CDR1 SSHAT, CDR2 FNYEAQ (reference sequence). The CDR3 protein is CASSLVGGTGELFF. The DNA for the CDR3 is TGTGCTAGCAGCTTAGTGGGAGGGACCGGGGAGCTGTTTTTT.

The table lists this clone with a count of one. J is TRBJ2-1 and V is TRBV5-4; 7 bases are a match to TRBD1. J lost 15 bases, V lost 4 bases, and 19 bases had no gene match. This CDR3 spans 15 amino acids. Germline loops: CDR1 SGHNT, CDR2 YYREEE (reference sequence). CDR3 sequence: CASSKILQGRDGLFF. In DNA form, the CDR3 reads TGTGCCAGCAGCAAAATTTTACAGGGGCGAGACGGACTGTTCTTC. Full variable domain (rest looked up from reference TRBV5-4 and TRBJ2-1): ETGVTQSPTHLIKTRGQQVTLRCSSQSGHNTVSWYQQALGQGPQFIFQYYREEENGRGNFPPRFSGLQFPNYSSELNVNALELDDSALYLCASSKILQGRDGLFFGPGTRLTVL.

The chain links TRBV4-2 to TRBJ2-5; D may be TRBD2 (7 bases). Germline CDR1 reads LGHNA; CDR2 reads YNFKEQ. Trimming removed 2 bases at V and 1 base at J, with 23 bases between. The CDR3 runs 19 residues. The CDR3 loop is CASSQNGGAGALIQETQYF. CDR3 sequence (DNA): TGTGCCAGCAGCCAAAATGGTGGGGCGGGGGCGTTGATCCAAGAGACCCAGTACTTC.

This clone was counted between two and nine times. The chain is built from TRBV27 and TRBJ2-7; TRBD2 might be the D (5 bases). Trimming removed 3 bases at V and 2 bases at J, with 8 bases between. Germline V gives CDR1 MNHEY, CDR2 SMNVEV (reference sequence). The CDR3 spans 13 residues. This CDR3 is CASSFGETYEQYF. In DNA form, the CDR3 reads TGTGCCAGCAGTTTCGGGGAAACCTACGAGCAGTACTTC.

V is TRBV6-4 and J is TRBJ2-6, with a possible D match to TRBD1 (5 bases). Trimming took 3 bases from V and 0 from J, leaving 9 bases between them. From germline, CDR1 is MRHNA and CDR2 SNTAGT. The CDR3 sequence is 16 residues long. The CDR3 DNA follows: TGTGCCAGCAGTGAACAGGCGGTCTCTGGGGCCAACGTCCTGACTTTC. Amino acid sequence: CASSEQAVSGANVLTF.

This chain uses TRBV5-4 with TRBJ1-2; D unclear. This CDR3 has 14 amino acids. The V end was cut by 3 bases, the J end by 7 bases, with 16 bases between. Germline-derived CDR1 and CDR2 are SGHNT and YYREEE (reference sequence). CDR3 nucleotides: TGTGCCAGCAGCTCCGGGATATTAGAGGGTGGCTACACCTTC. It codes for CASSSGILEGGYTF. The entire variable domain, with the rest obtained from reference TRBV5-4 and TRBJ1-2, is as follows: ETGVTQSPTHLIKTRGQQVTLRCSSQSGHNTVSWYQQALGQGPQFIFQYYREEENGRGNFPPRFSGLQFPNYSSELNVNALELDDSALYLCASSSGILEGGYTFGSGTRLTVV.

V is TRBV9 and J is TRBJ1-2, with a tentative D call TRBD1 (6 bases). This CDR3 region has 13 residues. The V end lost 0 bases, the J end lost 7 bases, and 10 bases lay between the germline ends. CDR1 SGDLS and CDR2 YYNGEE come from the germline V gene. CDR3 bases: TGTGCCAGCAGCGTAGATGGCAGGGGTGGCTACACCTTC. Its translation: CASSVDGRGGYTF.

The chain joins TRBV2 to TRBJ2-3; D is perhaps TRBD1 (6 bases). CDR1 and CDR2 (germline): SNHLY, FYNNEI. CDR3 size: 18 residues. Trimming removed 2 bases at V and 2 bases at J, with 20 bases between. DNA for the CDR3: TGTGCCAGCAGTGAATTCCCCTTACTAAGACAGGTCACAGATACGCAGTATTTT. It specifies CASSEFPLLRQVTDTQYF.

V usage is TRBV6-5 and J usage is TRBJ2-7; 15 nucleotides agree with TRBD2. J gave up 5 bases and V 5 bases, and 4 bases lay outside the gene matches. This CDR3 region has 15 residues. CDR1 and CDR2 (germline): MNHEY, SVGAGI. CDR3 nucleotide sequence: TGTGCCAGCAGTCGGACTAGCGGGGGGGCCAACGAGCAGTACTTC. Translating it yields CASSRTSGGANEQYF.

J is TRBJ2-7 and V is TRBV5-1; 7 nucleotides match TRBD1. This CDR3 is 14 amino acids long. V shed 4 bases and J 3 bases; nucleotides not matched to a gene: 7. CDR1 is SGHRS, CDR2 YFSETQ, per germline. Here the CDR3 reads CASSPTGTDYEQYF. The CDR3 coding sequence is TGCGCCAGCAGCCCGACTGGGACAGACTACGAGCAGTACTTC.

This clone was detected a few times. The rearrangement uses TRBV28 and TRBJ2-5; TRBD1 matches at 9 bases. CDR3 length: 16 amino acids. Germline V lookup: CDR1 MDHEN, CDR2 SYDVKM. After removal of 1 base from V and 2 bases from J, the junction contained 5 bases not matched to a gene. For the CDR3, the DNA is TGTGCCAGCAGTTTATTGGGACAGGGATCGCAAGAGACCCAGTACTTC. It codes for CASSLLGQGSQETQYF. Filled out from reference TRBV28 and TRBJ2-5, the complete variable domain reads DVKVTQSSRYLVKRTGEKVFLECVQDMDHENMFWYRQDPGLGLRLIYFSYDVKMKEKGDIPEGYSVSREKKERFSLILESASTNQTSMYLCASSLLGQGSQETQYFGPGTRLLVL.

The chain uses TRBV5-1 and TRBJ2-5, with 12 bases lining up with TRBD1. The CDR3 spans 16 residues. The germline CDR1 and CDR2 sequences are SGHRS and YFSETQ. V was pared by 0 bases and J by 5 bases, with 5 bases of the junction left unmatched. The CDR3 DNA follows: TGCGCCAGCAGCTTGGAGGGACAGGGGGCATGGGAGACCCAGTACTTC. The encoded protein is CASSLEGQGAWETQYF.

J is TRBJ1-5 and V is TRBV7-2, with 10 bases fitting TRBD1. Trimming removed 2 bases from V and 2 bases from J; junction bases left unmatched: 12. CDR1 is SGHTA, CDR2 FQGNSA, per germline. The CDR3 consists of 19 residues. The CDR3, as DNA: TGTGCCAGCAGCTTATCCGGGGACAGGGGTGTTTCTGGCAATCAGCCCCAGCATTTT. Protein: CASSLSGDRGVSGNQPQHF.

The CDR3 DNA follows: TGTGCCAGCAGCCTGACTAGCGGGGGGGGTGAGACCCAGTACTTC. It yields the protein CASSLTSGGGETQYF. The V call is TRBV5-4, the J call TRBJ2-5; 14 bases agree with TRBD2. J gave up 5 bases and V 4 bases, and 4 bases lay outside the gene matches. Germline CDR1 SGHNT, CDR2 YYREEE (reference sequence). The CDR3 has 15 amino acids. Full variable domain (missing parts from reference TRBV5-4 and TRBJ2-5): ETGVTQSPTHLIKTRGQQVTLRCSSQSGHNTVSWYQQALGQGPQFIFQYYREEENGRGNFPPRFSGLQFPNYSSELNVNALELDDSALYLCASSLTSGGGETQYFGPGTRLLVL.

This clone was detected only once. The chain has TRBV9 and TRBJ2-1, with a possible D match to TRBD2 (6 bases). The CDR3 covers 16 residues. CDR1 is SGDLS, CDR2 YYNGEE, per germline. The V gene lost 3 bases and the J gene lost 7 bases, with 20 bases spanning the gap. The CDR3 loop reads CASSAKRLVFLNEQFF. The CDR3 DNA reads as TGTGCCAGCAGCGCAAAGAGACTAGTGTTTCTGAATGAGCAGTTCTTC.

This clone was seen a few times. The J gene is TRBJ2-4, the V gene TRBV5-1; TRBD2 aligns across 9 bases. The CDR3 loop spans 14 amino acids. With V trimmed by 6 bases and J by 12 bases, 13 bases remained unmatched. Germline-derived CDR1 and CDR2 are SGHRS and YFSETQ. The CDR3 spells CASTATTSGTTQYF. The CDR3 nucleotides read TGCGCCAGCACCGCGACGACTAGCGGTACGACTCAGTACTTC.

The J gene is TRBJ2-7, the V gene TRBV5-6, with D hard to call. The germline CDR1 and CDR2 sequences are SGHDT and YYEEEE. This CDR3 spans 14 amino acids. Trimming stripped 1 base from V and 6 bases from J, with 14 bases between. The CDR3 loop reads CASSLPGFGREQYF. CDR3 nucleotide sequence: TGTGCCAGCAGCTTGCCGGGTTTTGGTCGCGAGCAGTACTTC.

This chain connects TRBV7-3 to TRBJ2-3; TRBD2 is a possible D gene (5 bases). V was trimmed by 5 bases and J by 6 bases, leaving 15 bases between them. The CDR3 consists of 14 residues. Germline V CDR1 and CDR2: SGHTA, FQGTGA. CDR3 protein: CASSLTSFADTQYF. CDR3 in DNA: TGTGCCAGCAGCCTCACTAGTTTCGCGGATACGCAGTATTTT. Full variable domain (outside the CDR3, taken from reference TRBV7-3 and TRBJ2-3): GAGVSQTPSNKVTEKGKYVELRCDPISGHTALYWYRQSLGQGPEFLIYFQGTGAADDSGLPNDRFFAVRPEGSVSTLKIQRTERGDSAVYLCASSLTSFADTQYFGPGTRLTVL.

The chain links TRBV28 to TRBJ2-7; possibly TRBD1 for D (6 bases). Germline CDR1 is MDHEN and CDR2 is SYDVKM. This CDR3 is built from 13 residues. Between the trimmed V and J ends, which lost 5 bases and 7 bases, there was a span of 15 bases. Written as DNA, the CDR3 is TGTGCCAGCAGTCTCTCACAGGGTTGGGAGCAGTACTTC. This sequence encodes CASSLSQGWEQYF.

The chain joins TRBV9 to TRBJ2-5; the D gene is possibly TRBD2 (7 bases). The CDR3 runs to 16 residues. V was pared by 0 bases and J by 4 bases, with 16 bases between. CDR1 and CDR2 (germline): SGDLS, YYNGEE. CDR3 sequence (DNA): TGTGCCAGCAGCGTAGAAGGGGGAGGGGTCCGAGAGACCCAGTACTTC. It translates to CASSVEGGGVRETQYF.